Below, 27 T cell receptor beta chains from the same sample are listed, as sequenced in a study of technical replicates of blood from four donors. Data came from immunoSEQ multiplex PCR; TCRdb stores just in-frame clones and leaves some out. The table records under 15,000 clones, 92% of them present only once. The sequenced sample was PBMCs. All receptors derive from a human donor in good health.

This chain links TRBV27 with TRBJ2-1; D not resolved. Deletions cut 2 bases from V and 3 bases from J, with 11 bases between. The germline V gene encodes CDR1 MNHEY and CDR2 SMNVEV (reference sequence). This CDR3 comprises 15 residues. The CDR3 loop is CASSLLGSYYNEQFF. The DNA of the CDR3 is TGTGCCAGCAGTTTACTCGGGTCTTACTACAATGAGCAGTTCTTC.

J is TRBJ1-1 and V is TRBV28; 9 nucleotides line up with TRBD1. This CDR3 is built from 15 residues. J lost 3 bases, V lost 10 bases, and 12 bases had no gene match. Germline V gene data show CDR1 as MDHEN and CDR2 as SYDVKM. The CDR3 DNA is TGTGCCACCACTCCGGACAGGGGACCAGACACTGAAGCTTTCTTT. Translating gives CATTPDRGPDTEAFF.

V and J are TRBV18 and TRBJ2-5; 12 nucleotides match TRBD2. CDR1 is KGHSH, CDR2 LQKENI, per germline. The CDR3 totals 15 residues. The ends lost 5 bases at V and 2 bases at J; junction bases unmatched: 3. The CDR3 is CASSGTSGRQETQYF. DNA for the CDR3: TGTGCCAGCTCAGGGACTAGCGGGCGACAAGAGACCCAGTACTTC.

V gene TRBV9 combines with J gene TRBJ1-1; D gene uncertain. The CDR3 is made up of 14 amino acids. Trimming took off 0 bases at V and 6 bases at J, with 12 bases between the two ends. CDR1 is SGDLS and CDR2 is YYNGEE in the germline V gene. The CDR3 coding sequence is TGTGCCAGCAGCGTAGCGGGCGGGCTGCCTGAAGCTTTCTTT. It encodes CASSVAGGLPEAFF.

The rearrangement joins TRBV28 to TRBJ2-1; 11 nucleotides align to TRBD1. The CDR3 spans 15 residues. With V trimmed by 8 bases and J by 3 bases, 6 bases remained unmatched. In germline, CDR1 is MDHEN, CDR2 SYDVKM. This CDR3 is CASQVGTGGYNEQFF. The CDR3 coding sequence is TGTGCCAGCCAAGTAGGGACAGGGGGCTACAATGAGCAGTTCTTC.

This chain links TRBV30 with TRBJ2-3; 7 nucleotides match TRBD2. V shed 4 bases, J shed 7 bases, and the junction held 14 bases outside the gene matches. From germline, CDR1 is GTSNPN and CDR2 SVGIG (reference sequence). This CDR3 has 15 residues. CDR3: CAWNSLAGAGHTQYF. The DNA of the CDR3 is TGTGCCTGGAATTCATTGGCGGGAGCGGGCCATACGCAGTATTTT.

This clone is a singleton in its sample. The CDR3 here is CASSQEGGTGRGYTF. Here the CDR3 DNA reads TGCGCCAGCAGCCAAGAAGGGGGGACAGGGAGAGGCTACACCTTC. This chain joins TRBV4-1 and TRBJ1-2; 9 nucleotides align to TRBD1. Germline CDR1 is MGHRA and CDR2 is YSYEKL. V gave up 0 bases and J gave up 8 bases; unmatched junction bases: 7. This CDR3 spans 15 amino acids.

This sequence joins TRBV27 and TRBJ2-1; perhaps TRBD1 as D (6 bases). The V and J ends lost 5 bases and 7 bases respectively, with 18 bases between them. Per the germline V gene, CDR1 is MNHEY and CDR2 is SMNVEV (reference sequence). The CDR3 runs to 15 residues. CDR3 in DNA: TGTGCCAGCAGTAGTCCGGGACACCCTCTGAATGAGCAGTTCTTC. It translates to CASSSPGHPLNEQFF.

The chain's CDR3 is CASSSLNPGGYTQYF. In DNA, the CDR3 is TGCGCCAGCAGCTCGCTTAACCCGGGTGGGTATACGCAGTATTTT. This chain uses TRBV5-1 with TRBJ2-3, with D hard to call. The CDR3 totals 15 residues. Germline CDR1 SGHRS, CDR2 YFSETQ. Trimming took off 3 bases at V and 7 bases at J, with 18 bases between the two ends.

The chain employs TRBV25-1 and TRBJ1-4, with TRBD1 matching 8 bases. The V gene's germline CDR1 is MGHDK and CDR2 SYGVNS. V lost 5 bases, J lost 8 bases, and 7 bases stayed unmatched. The CDR3 totals 14 residues. The chain's CDR3 is CASSIGQGGEKLFF. The CDR3 nucleotides are TGTGCCAGCAGTATCGGACAGGGCGGCGAAAAACTGTTTTTT.

The chain is built from TRBV28 and TRBJ2-5; 12 bases map to TRBD2. The CDR3 contains 18 residues. The germline V gene has CDR1 MDHEN and CDR2 SYDVKM. The ends lost 3 bases at V and 1 base at J; junction bases unmatched: 9. The CDR3 region is CASSFFPSGRALQETQYF. CDR3 DNA: TGTGCCAGCAGTTTTTTTCCTAGCGGGAGGGCCCTCCAAGAGACCCAGTACTTC.

The gene calls are TRBV6-6 and TRBJ2-7; no clear D gene. The germline V and J ends were trimmed by 5 bases and 5 bases, with 13 bases remaining between them. Germline loops: CDR1 MNHNY, CDR2 SVGAGI (reference sequence). The CDR3 runs to 13 residues. The CDR3 sequence: CASSRSSGHEQYF. For the CDR3, the DNA is TGTGCCAGCAGTCGTTCGTCGGGTCACGAGCAGTACTTC.

The rearrangement links TRBV4-1 to TRBJ2-7; 12 bases align to TRBD2. Germline loops: CDR1 MGHRA, CDR2 YSYEKL. Trimming removed 1 base from V and 5 bases from J; junction bases left unmatched: 3. This CDR3 spans 15 amino acids. The CDR3 DNA sequence: TGCGCCAGCAGCCAAGGACTAGCGGGAGAAAACGAGCAGTACTTC. This sequence encodes CASSQGLAGENEQYF.

CDR3 amino acids: CASSGEQGIGAEAFF. CDR3 nucleotide sequence: TGCGCCAGCAGTGGGGAACAGGGGATCGGAGCTGAAGCTTTCTTT. The chain employs TRBV10-1 and TRBJ1-1, with 7 bases fitting TRBD1. J was trimmed by 6 bases and V by 4 bases; bases with no gene match: 11. Germline V gives CDR1 WNHNN, CDR2 SYGVQD (reference sequence). This CDR3 comprises 15 residues.

Written as DNA, the CDR3 is TGCAGCGTGTCGACAGGGAGAGGAGACAATCAGCCCCAGCATTTT. It codes for CSVSTGRGDNQPQHF. The chain carries TRBV29-1 and TRBJ1-5; TRBD1 agrees at 7 bases. The germline CDR1 and CDR2 sequences are SQVTM and ANQGSEA. The CDR3 runs to 15 residues. V lost 6 bases and J lost 3; bases outside the gene matches: 11.

This chain joins TRBV28 and TRBJ1-6, with D maybe TRBD1 (6 bases). From germline, CDR1 is MDHEN and CDR2 SYDVKM. The CDR3 totals 15 residues. The V end was cut by 8 bases, the J end by 0 bases, with 11 bases between. CDR3 coding DNA: TGTGCCAGCGTACAGGGAAACTCCTATAATTCACCCCTCCACTTT. Translating gives CASVQGNSYNSPLHF.

The genes are TRBV6-1 and TRBJ2-1; 10 bases agree with TRBD2. Germline V gene data show CDR1 as MNHNS and CDR2 as SASEGT. V shed 3 bases, J shed 10 bases, and the junction held 6 bases outside the gene matches. The CDR3 totals 14 residues. DNA for the CDR3: TGTGCCAGCAGTGATGGACTAGCGGCTAGGGAGCAGTTCTTC. Its translation: CASSDGLAAREQFF.

The chain employs TRBV5-1 and TRBJ2-5; D is uncertain. V was cut by 2 bases and J by 1 base, with 12 bases left in between. Germline V gene sequence: CDR1 SGHRS, CDR2 YFSETQ. The length of the CDR3 is 15 residues. The CDR3 is CASSFDLQPQETQYF. CDR3 bases: TGCGCCAGCAGCTTCGATTTACAGCCCCAAGAGACCCAGTACTTC.

V is TRBV19 and J is TRBJ2-7, with a weak D call TRBD1 (6 bases). The V gene lost 5 bases and the J gene lost 0 bases, with 11 bases spanning the gap. This CDR3 spans 14 amino acids. CDR1 LNHDA and CDR2 SQIVND come from the germline V gene (reference sequence). The CDR3 sequence: CASSPQGSSYEQYF. The CDR3 DNA reads as TGTGCCAGTAGTCCCCAGGGGAGCTCCTACGAGCAGTACTTC. Based on the CDR3 plus reference TRBV19 and TRBJ2-7, the full variable domain is DGGITQSPKYLFRKEGQNVTLSCEQNLNHDAMYWYRQDPGQGLRLIYYSQIVNDFQKGDIAEGYSVSREKKESFPLTVTSAQKNPTAFYLCASSPQGSSYEQYFGPGTRLTVT.

This chain links TRBV6-6 with TRBJ1-5; D unclear. The CDR3 totals 15 residues. The germline V gene encodes CDR1 MNHNY and CDR2 SVGAGI (reference sequence). V shed 0 bases and J shed 0 bases, with 6 bases lying between them. CDR3 nucleotide sequence: TGTGCCAGCAGTTACTCGAGTTTTAGCAATCAGCCCCAGCATTTT. Its translation: CASSYSSFSNQPQHF.

V gene TRBV30 combines with J gene TRBJ1-3, with 7 positions matching TRBD1. With 3 bases clipped from V and 2 bases from J, the junction kept 7 bases outside the gene matches. The CDR3 sequence is 15 residues long. Germline loops: CDR1 GTSNPN, CDR2 SVGIG (reference sequence). CDR3: CAWRHPGTAGNTIYF. The CDR3 DNA sequence: TGTGCCTGGAGACACCCAGGGACAGCTGGAAACACCATATATTTT.

The rearrangement links TRBV6-6 to TRBJ1-5, with D uncertain. V gave up 0 bases and J gave up 2 bases, with 11 bases separating them. Germline V CDR1 and CDR2: MNHNY, SVGAGI (reference sequence). CDR3 length: 16 amino acids. The CDR3 loop is CASSYSGVEGNQPQHF. The CDR3 coding sequence is TGTGCCAGCAGTTACTCCGGCGTGGAGGGCAATCAGCCCCAGCATTTT.

This chain joins TRBV19 and TRBJ1-2; TRBD1 matches at 11 bases. CDR3 length equals 17 residues. Germline-derived CDR1 and CDR2 are LNHDA and SQIVND (reference sequence). The V and J ends lost 6 bases and 4 bases, in that order; junction bases with no gene match: 13. CDR3 sequence: CASSSGQGARPLYGYTF. The CDR3 DNA sequence: TGTGCCAGTAGCAGCGGACAGGGGGCGCGACCCCTCTATGGCTACACCTTC.

This sequence joins TRBV5-4 and TRBJ1-1, with D perhaps TRBD1 (5 bases). Trimming removed 4 bases from V and 3 bases from J, with 16 bases in between. Germline-derived CDR1 and CDR2 are SGHNT and YYREEE (reference sequence). The CDR3 loop spans 15 amino acids. This chain's CDR3 is CASSLAGEGDTEAFF. The CDR3 coding sequence is TGTGCCAGCAGCCTAGCGGGGGAAGGGGACACTGAAGCTTTCTTT.

The chain combines TRBV29-1 with TRBJ2-5, with 8 bases lining up with TRBD2. J gave up 4 bases and V 3 bases, and 4 bases lay outside the gene matches. The CDR3 spans 13 residues. Germline V gene lookup returns CDR1 SQVTM and CDR2 ANQGSEA. The CDR3 reads CSVDAGGGETQYF. CDR3 nucleotide sequence: TGCAGCGTTGATGCGGGAGGTGGAGAGACCCAGTACTTC.

The CDR3 DNA reads TGCGCCAGCAGCTTCCGACAGAACACTGAAGCTTTCTTT. Its protein product is CASSFRQNTEAFF. The chain is built from TRBV5-1 and TRBJ1-1; D remains unclear. Trimming pared 2 bases from V and 1 base from J, leaving 6 bases between. The CDR3 length is 13 residues. Germline lookup yields CDR1 SGHRS and CDR2 YFSETQ. Using reference TRBV5-1 and TRBJ1-1 for the parts outside the CDR3, the full variable domain is KAGVTQTPRYLIKTRGQQVTLSCSPISGHRSVSWYQQTPGQGLQFLFEYFSETQRNKGNFPGRFSGRQFSNSRSEMNVSTLELGDSALYLCASSFRQNTEAFFGQGTRLTVV.

The genes are TRBV2 and TRBJ1-3, with a possible D match to TRBD1 (5 bases). This CDR3 has 15 amino acids. Germline values: CDR1 SNHLY, CDR2 FYNNEI. The V and J ends lost 0 bases and 2 bases respectively, with 8 bases between them. DNA of the CDR3: TGTGCCAGCAGTGAAGCGATAGGGGCTGGAAACACCATATATTTT. Residues: CASSEAIGAGNTIYF. Full variable domain (rest looked up from reference TRBV2 and TRBJ1-3): EPEVTQTPSHQVTQMGQEVILRCVPISNHLYFYWYRQILGQKVEFLVSFYNNEISEKSEIFDDQFSVERPDGSNFTLKIRSTKLEDSAMYFCASSEAIGAGNTIYFGEGSWLTVV.